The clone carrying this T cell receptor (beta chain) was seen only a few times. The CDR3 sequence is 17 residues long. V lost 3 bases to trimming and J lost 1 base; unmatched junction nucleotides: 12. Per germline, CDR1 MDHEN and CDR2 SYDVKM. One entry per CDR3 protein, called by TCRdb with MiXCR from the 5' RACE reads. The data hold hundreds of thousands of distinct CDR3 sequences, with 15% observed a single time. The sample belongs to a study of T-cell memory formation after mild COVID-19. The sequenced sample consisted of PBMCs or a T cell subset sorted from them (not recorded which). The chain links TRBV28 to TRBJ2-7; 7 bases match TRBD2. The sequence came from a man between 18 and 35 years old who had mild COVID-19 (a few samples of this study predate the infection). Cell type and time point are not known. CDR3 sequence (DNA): TGTGCCAGCAGTTTCGGGCCCCGCGGGGGATATTCCTACGAGCAGTACGTC. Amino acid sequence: CASSFGPRGGYSYEQYV.